This TCR beta chain was recorded in a study of T cell responses to AZD1222 COVID-19 vaccine. Regarding this clone: Its antigen is undetermined.

Libraries were prepared by immunoSEQ multiplex PCR; TCRdb keeps only in-frame clonotypes and omits some of them. The sample includes about 140,000 clones, 80% to 95% of them seen just once. Study results and limitations: Spike-spanning, vaccine-associated CD4 TCRs were dominant at 160-218 and 743-854. Seropositive AZD1222 recipients at baseline numbered only five to seven. Most donors were white British and more were female, and clonal diversity was possibly underestimated. Targeting of unmutated variant regions was reportedly seen in nearly half of spike-specific TCRs.

The trim removed 1 base at V and 4 bases at J, leaving 7 bases unmatched. Germline CDR1 and CDR2: MNHEY and SMNVEV (reference sequence). The CDR3 length is 15 residues. V gene TRBV27 combines with J gene TRBJ2-7; TRBD2 aligns across 7 bases. This sequence was found in an adult in good health. Here the sequenced sample was peripheral blood, taken on day 0 of AZD1222 vaccination. CDR3 loop: CASSLLAGEMYEQYF. The DNA of the CDR3 is TGTGCCAGCAGTTTATTGGCGGGAGAAATGTACGAGCAGTACTTC.